The 8 T cell receptor beta chains reported below all come from one sample, sequenced in a study of Graves' ophthalmopathy and Graves' hyperthyroidism. Transcripts of RNA were the source for amplifying TCR beta CDR3 regions. RT-PCR was first run with HTBI primers, then multiplex PCR in a second round. TCRdb re-derived calls from the multiplex PCR reads in MiXCR, one entry per CDR3 protein. Of over a million distinct CDR3 sequences in the sample, 36% are singletons; the top ten hold 11%. Input material: peripheral blood or thyroid tissue (not recorded which). Source of these receptors: an adult man with Graves' hyperthyroidism.

This clonotype was counted a few times. The rearrangement links TRBV12-3 or TRBV12-4 to TRBJ2-7; 10 bases are a match to TRBD1. The CDR3 has 15 amino acids. Trimming cost V 7 bases and J 0 bases; bases outside gene matches: 6. CDR3 nucleotide sequence: TGTGCCAGCATCTCGGACAGGGGGGCCTCCTACGAGCAGTACTTC. This translates into CASISDRGASYEQYF.

With regard to this clonotype: A much larger clone differs from this one at a single base, so this may be a read error. As the CDR3 is not closed by the conserved phenylalanine or tryptophan, this likely results from a read error. This chain connects TRBV5-5 to TRBJ1-2; D might be TRBD1 (6 bases). Trimming took off 4 bases at V and 3 bases at J, with 13 bases between the two ends. The CDR3 has 14 residues. In germline, CDR1 is SGHKS, CDR2 YYEKEE (reference sequence). DNA of the CDR3: TGTGCCAGCAGCCATTACAGGGTCGACTATGGCTACACCCTC. As protein: CASSHYRVDYGYTL.

There are many counts of this clonotype. The DNA of the CDR3 is TGTGCCAGCAGCTTACGGAGGACCTATAATTCACCCCTCCACTTT. Amino acids: CASSLRRTYNSPLHF. The rearrangement uses TRBV7-2 and TRBJ1-6; D call uncertain. The V gene's germline CDR1 is SGHTA and CDR2 FQGNSA. V was trimmed by 2 bases and J by 2 bases, leaving 7 bases between them. This CDR3 has 15 amino acids. The full variable domain, its missing parts supplied by reference TRBV7-2 and TRBJ1-6, is GAGVSQSPSNKVTEKGKDVELRCDPISGHTALYWYRQSLGQGLEFLIYFQGNSAPDKSGLPSDRFSAERTGGSVSTLTIQRTQQEDSAVYLCASSLRRTYNSPLHFGNGTRLTVT.

In this sample, this clonotype turned up many times. The V call is TRBV5-8, the J call TRBJ2-7; D gene uncertain. The CDR3 loop spans 13 amino acids. V shed 3 bases and J shed 6 bases, with 13 bases lying between them. The V gene's germline CDR1 is SGHTS and CDR2 YDEGEE. This chain's CDR3 is CASSWEQNPEQYF. CDR3 sequence (DNA): TGTGCCAGCAGCTGGGAACAAAATCCCGAGCAGTACTTC.

V and J are TRBV20-1 and TRBJ1-1, with D tentatively TRBD1 (6 bases). Deletions cut 4 bases from V and 0 bases from J, with 18 bases between. The CDR3 has 16 amino acids. Germline V gives CDR1 DFQATT, CDR2 SNEGSKA (reference sequence). DNA of the CDR3: TGCAGTGCTATGGGCAGTGCCGGGGACATGAACACTGAAGCTTTCTTT. The encoded protein is CSAMGSAGDMNTEAFF.

This rearrangement joins TRBV20-1 to TRBJ1-2; D is possibly TRBD1 (6 bases). V was shortened by 4 bases and J by 6 bases, with 18 bases between the two germline ends. CDR3 length: 14 residues. From germline, CDR1 is DFQATT and CDR2 SNEGSKA (reference sequence). CDR3 in amino acids: CSATLYRVRDGYTF. The CDR3, as DNA: TGCAGTGCTACACTCTACAGGGTCAGGGATGGCTACACCTTC.

The V and J genes are TRBV10-3 and TRBJ1-3, with D unclear. The CDR3 runs 12 residues. CDR1 is ENHRY, CDR2 SYGVKD, per germline. The V end was cut by 7 bases, the J end by 2 bases, with 6 bases between. CDR3 protein: CAIKVPGNTIYF. In DNA, the CDR3 is TGTGCCATCAAGGTGCCTGGAAACACCATATATTTT.

Regarding this clonotype: This may arise from a read error, as a much more abundant clone is one base away. The CDR3 does not end in the conserved phenylalanine or tryptophan, so this is likely a read error. The V call is TRBV29-1, the J call TRBJ1-1, with D possibly being TRBD1 (5 bases). This CDR3 has 11 residues. V shed 6 bases and J shed 5 bases, with 10 bases lying between them. Germline V gene sequence: CDR1 SQVTM, CDR2 ANQGSEA. The CDR3 DNA sequence: TGCAGCGTAGAGGGACTAACTGAAGCTTTCCTT. Protein sequence: CSVEGLTEAFL.